This TCR beta chain was captured by sequencing in a study of long-term antiretroviral therapy in people with HIV. Study results and limitations: Comparison with controls showed narrower CDR3 length ranges in HIV repertoires. Clonal expansions arising prior to ART prevailed in the repertoire at every time point.

immunoSEQ v3.0 was run at survey level. Sequenced by immunoSEQ multiplex PCR; TCRdb stores in-frame clones only, minus some. The profile covers some 40,000 clones, with 83% appearing a single time and 6.2% taken by the ten largest. The ends were cut back, 0 bases at V and 0 bases at J, with 10 bases in the middle. Germline lookup yields CDR1 SGDLS and CDR2 YYNGEE. CDR3 size: 17 residues. In the case of this clone: Its antigen is unidentified.

This rearrangement joins TRBV9 to TRBJ2-6; D unresolved. The clonotype comes from a man aged 18 to 29 with HIV. The material was unsorted PBMCs, obtained 1 year after starting antiretroviral therapy. Here the CDR3 reads CASSVEPWGSGANVLTF. DNA of the CDR3: TGTGCCAGCAGCGTAGAGCCTTGGGGCTCTGGGGCCAACGTCCTGACTTTC.